These T cell receptor beta chains were read from a single sample in a study of T cells after yellow fever vaccination. TCRdb analysed the 5' RACE reads with MiXCR anew, one entry per CDR3 protein. The table lists fewer than 650,000 distinct CDR3 sequences, 21% of them singletons. Specimen: PBMCs, collected roughly 20 days after the first yellow fever vaccination. These receptors were taken from a young man who received the YFV17D yellow fever vaccine. Each CDR3 is given with its conserved first and last residue. D genes are given only for firm matches. Not all rows give a size; the values are once, few, many and, for expanded clones, a class.

v_gene	d_gene	j_gene	abundance	CDR3aa	CDR3nt
TRBV28	.	TRBJ1-2	.	CASSFDGVAAYGYTF	TGTGCCAGCAGTTTTGACGGGGTGGCGGCCTATGGCTACACCTTC
TRBV18	TRBD1	TRBJ2-7	few	CASSPVGQGADEQYF	TGTGCCAGCTCACCGGTGGGACAGGGCGCCGACGAGCAGTACTTC
TRBV10-3	.	TRBJ2-3	.	CAISDQRPSTDTQYF	TGTGCCATCAGTGATCAGCGGCCTAGCACAGATACGCAGTATTTT
TRBV6-2/TRBV6-3	TRBD2	TRBJ2-1	.	CASKAGVPTYNEQFF	TGTGCCAGCAAGGCGGGGGTTCCTACCTACAATGAGCAGTTCTTC
TRBV20-1	TRBD1	TRBJ1-6	.	CSARDPGTANSPLHF	TGCAGTGCTAGAGATCCCGGGACAGCAAATTCACCCCTCCACTTT
TRBV5-4	TRBD2	TRBJ2-3	few	CASSFRTSGDVSADTQYF	TGTGCCAGCAGCTTCCGGACTAGCGGGGATGTTTCCGCAGATACGCAGTATTTT
TRBV3-1	TRBD2	TRBJ2-1	.	CASRSAGGSYNEQFF	TGTGCCAGCAGATCAGCGGGGGGTTCCTACAATGAGCAGTTCTTC
TRBV30	.	TRBJ2-6	.	CAWSYLGSGANVLTF	TGTGCCTGGAGTTATCTGGGTTCTGGGGCCAACGTCCTGACTTTC
TRBV12-3/TRBV12-4	.	TRBJ2-7	few	CASSRATDYSYEQYF	TGTGCCAGCAGTCGCGCAACAGACTACTCCTACGAGCAGTACTTC
TRBV11-2	.	TRBJ2-4	.	CASRPSPGLGIKNIQYF	TGTGCCAGCAGACCCTCCCCGGGCCTCGGGATCAAAAACATTCAGTACTTC
TRBV28	.	TRBJ1-1	.	CASRLGRVNTEAFF	TGTGCCAGCAGGTTAGGCAGGGTGAACACTGAAGCTTTCTTT
TRBV2	TRBD1	TRBJ2-5	few	CASTGTEETQYF	TGTGCCAGCACTGGGACAGAAGAGACCCAGTACTTC